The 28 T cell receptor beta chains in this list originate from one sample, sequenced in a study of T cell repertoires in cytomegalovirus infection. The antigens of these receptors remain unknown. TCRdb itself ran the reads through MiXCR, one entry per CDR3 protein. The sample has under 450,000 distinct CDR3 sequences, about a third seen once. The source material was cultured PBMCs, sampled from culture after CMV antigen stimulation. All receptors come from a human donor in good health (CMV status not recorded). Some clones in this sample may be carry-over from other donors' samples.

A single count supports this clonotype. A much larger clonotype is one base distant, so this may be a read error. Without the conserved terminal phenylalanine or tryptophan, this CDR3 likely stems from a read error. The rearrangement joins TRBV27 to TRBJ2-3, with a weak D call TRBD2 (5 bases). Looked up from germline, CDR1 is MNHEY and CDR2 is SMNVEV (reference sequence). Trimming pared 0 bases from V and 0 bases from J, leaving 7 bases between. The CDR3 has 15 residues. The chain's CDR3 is CASSLSSGSTDTQYL. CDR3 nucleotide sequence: TGTGCCAGCAGTTTATCGAGCGGCAGCACAGATACGCAGTATCTT.

CDR3 in amino acids: CASSQPGRNTEAFF. The CDR3 DNA is TGTGCCAGCAGCCAACCGGGACGGAACACTGAAGCTTTCTTT. The chain employs TRBV7-9 and TRBJ1-1; TRBD1 might be the D (5 bases). Germline V gene sequence: CDR1 SEHNR, CDR2 FQNEAQ (reference sequence). Trimming pared 5 bases from V and 1 base from J, leaving 11 bases between. This CDR3 has 14 residues.

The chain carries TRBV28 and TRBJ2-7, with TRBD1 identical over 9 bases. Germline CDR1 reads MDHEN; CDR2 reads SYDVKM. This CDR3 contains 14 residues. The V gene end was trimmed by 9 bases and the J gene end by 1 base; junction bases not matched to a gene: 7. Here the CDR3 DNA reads TGTGCCAGTGAGGGGACAGGGAGTTCCTACGAGCAGTACTTC. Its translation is CASEGTGSSYEQYF. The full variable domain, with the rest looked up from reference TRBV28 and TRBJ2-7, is DVKVTQSSRYLVKRTGEKVFLECVQDMDHENMFWYRQDPGLGLRLIYFSYDVKMKEKGDIPEGYSVSREKKERFSLILESASTNQTSMYLCASEGTGSSYEQYFGPGTRLTVT.

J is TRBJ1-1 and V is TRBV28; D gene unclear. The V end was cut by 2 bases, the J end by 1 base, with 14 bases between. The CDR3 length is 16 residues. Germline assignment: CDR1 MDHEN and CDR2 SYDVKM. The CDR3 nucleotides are TGTGCCAGCAGTTTAGGACTGGGCAGAAAGAACACTGAAGCTTTCTTT. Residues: CASSLGLGRKNTEAFF.

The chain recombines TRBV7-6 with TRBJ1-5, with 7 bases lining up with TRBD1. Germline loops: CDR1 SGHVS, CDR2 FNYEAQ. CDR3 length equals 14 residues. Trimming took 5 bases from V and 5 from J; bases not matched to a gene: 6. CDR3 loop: CASSKQGTDQPQHF. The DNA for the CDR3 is TGTGCCAGCAGCAAACAGGGGACGGATCAGCCCCAGCATTTT.

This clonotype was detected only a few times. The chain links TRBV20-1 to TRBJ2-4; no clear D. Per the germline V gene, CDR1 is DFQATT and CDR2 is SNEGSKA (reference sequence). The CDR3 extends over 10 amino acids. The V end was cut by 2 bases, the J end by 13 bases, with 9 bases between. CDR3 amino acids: CSARRQTQYF. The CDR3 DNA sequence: TGCAGTGCTAGACGCCAGACACAGTACTTC.

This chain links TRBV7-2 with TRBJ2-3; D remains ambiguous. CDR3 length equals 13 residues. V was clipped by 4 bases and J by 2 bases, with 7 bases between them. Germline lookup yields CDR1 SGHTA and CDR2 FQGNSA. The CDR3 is CASSSFSTDTQYF. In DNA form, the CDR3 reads TGTGCCAGCAGCTCTTTTTCCACAGATACGCAGTATTTT.

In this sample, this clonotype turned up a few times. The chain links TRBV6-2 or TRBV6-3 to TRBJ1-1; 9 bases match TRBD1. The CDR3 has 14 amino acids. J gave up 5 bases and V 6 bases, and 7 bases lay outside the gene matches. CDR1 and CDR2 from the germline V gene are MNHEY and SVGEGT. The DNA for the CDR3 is TGTGCCAGCAGACGGGACAGGGCTAAAACTGAAGCTTTCTTT. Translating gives CASRRDRAKTEAFF.

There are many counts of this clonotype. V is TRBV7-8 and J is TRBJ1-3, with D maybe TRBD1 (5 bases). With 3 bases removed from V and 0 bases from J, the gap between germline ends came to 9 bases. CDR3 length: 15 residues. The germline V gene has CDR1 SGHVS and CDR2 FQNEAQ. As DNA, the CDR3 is TGTGCCAGCAGCTTTCAGGGTCTCTCTGGAAACACCATATATTTT. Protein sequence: CASSFQGLSGNTIYF.

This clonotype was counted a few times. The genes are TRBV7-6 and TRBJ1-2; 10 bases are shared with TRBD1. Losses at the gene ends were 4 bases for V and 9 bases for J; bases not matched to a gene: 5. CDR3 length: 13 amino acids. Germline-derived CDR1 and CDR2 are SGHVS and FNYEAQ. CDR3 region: CASSWGQGMSYTF. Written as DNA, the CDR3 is TGTGCCAGCAGCTGGGGACAGGGGATGAGCTACACCTTC. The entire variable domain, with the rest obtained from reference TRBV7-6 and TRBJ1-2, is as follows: GAGVSQSPRYKVTKRGQDVALRCDPISGHVSLYWYRQALGQGPEFLTYFNYEAQQDKSGLPNDRFSAERPEGSISTLTIQRTEQRDSAMYRCASSWGQGMSYTFGSGTRLTVV.

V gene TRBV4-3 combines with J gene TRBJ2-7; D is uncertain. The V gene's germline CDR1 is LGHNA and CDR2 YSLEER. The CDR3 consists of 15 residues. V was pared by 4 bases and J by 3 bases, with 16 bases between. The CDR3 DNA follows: TGCGCCAGCAGCCCAACAACTCTGGGTGTCTACGAGCAGTACTTC. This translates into CASSPTTLGVYEQYF.

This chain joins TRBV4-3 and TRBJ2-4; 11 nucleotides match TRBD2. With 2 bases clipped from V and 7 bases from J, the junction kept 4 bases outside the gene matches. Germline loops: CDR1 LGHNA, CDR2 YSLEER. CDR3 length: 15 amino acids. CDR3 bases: TGCGCCAGCAGCCAATCCGGGACTAGCGGTAACATTCAGTACTTC. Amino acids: CASSQSGTSGNIQYF.

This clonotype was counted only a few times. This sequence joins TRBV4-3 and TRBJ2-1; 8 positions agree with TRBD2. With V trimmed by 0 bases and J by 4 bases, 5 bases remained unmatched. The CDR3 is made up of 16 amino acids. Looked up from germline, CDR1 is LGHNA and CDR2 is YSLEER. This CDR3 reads CASSQEIAGRYNEQFF. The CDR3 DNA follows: TGCGCCAGCAGCCAAGAGATAGCGGGACGATACAATGAGCAGTTCTTC.

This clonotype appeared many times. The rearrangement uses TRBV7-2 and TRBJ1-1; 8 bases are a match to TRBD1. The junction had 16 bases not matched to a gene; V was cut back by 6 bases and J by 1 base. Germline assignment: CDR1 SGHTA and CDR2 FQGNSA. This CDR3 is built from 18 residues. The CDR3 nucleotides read TGTGCCAGCAGGAAGTACCGGGACAGGAGACCGGGGAACACTGAAGCTTTCTTT. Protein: CASRKYRDRRPGNTEAFF.

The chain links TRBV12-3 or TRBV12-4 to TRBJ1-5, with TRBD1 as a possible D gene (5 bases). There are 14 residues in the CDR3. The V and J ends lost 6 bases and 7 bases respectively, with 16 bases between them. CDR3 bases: TGTGCCAGCAGCGATACAGGATGGGAACAGCCCCAGCATTTT. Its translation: CASSDTGWEQPQHF.

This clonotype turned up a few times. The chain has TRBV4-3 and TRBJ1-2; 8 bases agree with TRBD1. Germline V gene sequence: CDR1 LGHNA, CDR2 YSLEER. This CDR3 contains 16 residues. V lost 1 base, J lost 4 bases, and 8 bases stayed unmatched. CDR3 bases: TGCGCCAGCAGCCAAGGCGACAGGGGAGTGGGCTATGGCTACACCTTC. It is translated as CASSQGDRGVGYGYTF.

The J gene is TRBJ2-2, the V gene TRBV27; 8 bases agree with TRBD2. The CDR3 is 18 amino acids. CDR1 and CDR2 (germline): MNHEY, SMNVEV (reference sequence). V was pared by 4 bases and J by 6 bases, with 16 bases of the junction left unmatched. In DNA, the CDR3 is TGTGCCAGCAGTTCGTCACAAGGGAGGGTAGCGGGACCCGGGGAGCTGTTTTTT. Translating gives CASSSSQGRVAGPGELFF.

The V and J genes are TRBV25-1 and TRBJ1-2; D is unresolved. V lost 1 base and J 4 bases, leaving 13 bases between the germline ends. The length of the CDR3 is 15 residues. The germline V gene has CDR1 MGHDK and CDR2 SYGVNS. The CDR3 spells CASSESGSRSYGYTF. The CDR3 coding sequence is TGTGCCAGCAGTGAATCGGGGTCCCGATCCTATGGCTACACCTTC.

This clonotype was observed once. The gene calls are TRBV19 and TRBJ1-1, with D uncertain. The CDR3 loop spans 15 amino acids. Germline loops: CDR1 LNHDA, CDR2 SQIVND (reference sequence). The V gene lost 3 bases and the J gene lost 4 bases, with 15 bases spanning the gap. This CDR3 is CASSISRTYGTEAFF. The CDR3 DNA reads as TGTGCCAGTAGTATCTCCCGGACGTACGGCACTGAAGCTTTCTTT. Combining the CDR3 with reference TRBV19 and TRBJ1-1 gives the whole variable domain DGGITQSPKYLFRKEGQNVTLSCEQNLNHDAMYWYRQDPGQGLRLIYYSQIVNDFQKGDIAEGYSVSREKKESFPLTVTSAQKNPTAFYLCASSISRTYGTEAFFGQGTRLTVV.

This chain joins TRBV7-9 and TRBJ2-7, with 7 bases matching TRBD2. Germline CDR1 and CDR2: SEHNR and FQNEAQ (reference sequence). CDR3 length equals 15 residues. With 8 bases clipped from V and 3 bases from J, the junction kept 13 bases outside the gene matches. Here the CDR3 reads CASGKAGAVSYEQYF. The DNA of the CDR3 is TGTGCCAGCGGGAAGGCGGGAGCGGTGAGCTACGAGCAGTACTTC.

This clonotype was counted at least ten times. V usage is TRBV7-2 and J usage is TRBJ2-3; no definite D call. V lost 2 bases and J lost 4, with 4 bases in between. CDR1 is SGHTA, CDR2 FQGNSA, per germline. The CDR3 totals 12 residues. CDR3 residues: CASSLTADTQYF. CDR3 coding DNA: TGTGCCAGCAGCTTAACGGCAGATACGCAGTATTTT.

In nucleotides, the CDR3 is TGTGCCAGCAAGTCACCCCCCGGGTTAGGCATTCAGTACTTC. Translating it yields CASKSPPGLGIQYF. The chain combines TRBV6-1 with TRBJ2-4; D not certain. The germline V gene has CDR1 MNHNS and CDR2 SASEGT. This CDR3 is 14 amino acids long. The V end lost 7 bases, the J end lost 9 bases, and 19 bases lay between the germline ends.

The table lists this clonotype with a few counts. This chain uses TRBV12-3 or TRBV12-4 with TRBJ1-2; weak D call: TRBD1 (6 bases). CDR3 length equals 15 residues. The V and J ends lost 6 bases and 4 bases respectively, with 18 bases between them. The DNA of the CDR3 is TGTGCCAGCAGCCGCGCAGTTGGACAGATCTATGGCTACACCTTC. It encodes CASSRAVGQIYGYTF.

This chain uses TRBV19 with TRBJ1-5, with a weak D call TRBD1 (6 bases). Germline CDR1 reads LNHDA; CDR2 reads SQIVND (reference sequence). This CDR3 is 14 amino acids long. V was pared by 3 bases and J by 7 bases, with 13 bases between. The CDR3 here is CASSIRTGKQPQHF. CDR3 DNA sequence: TGTGCCAGTAGTATTCGAACAGGGAAACAGCCCCAGCATTTT.

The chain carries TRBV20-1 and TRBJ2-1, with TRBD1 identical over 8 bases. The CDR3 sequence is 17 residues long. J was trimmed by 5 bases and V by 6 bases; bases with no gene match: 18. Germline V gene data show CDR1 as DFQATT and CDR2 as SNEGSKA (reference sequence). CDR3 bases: TGCAGTGCCCCAGGTTGGACAGGGACGTTTGGGAACAATGAGCAGTTCTTC. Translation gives CSAPGWTGTFGNNEQFF.

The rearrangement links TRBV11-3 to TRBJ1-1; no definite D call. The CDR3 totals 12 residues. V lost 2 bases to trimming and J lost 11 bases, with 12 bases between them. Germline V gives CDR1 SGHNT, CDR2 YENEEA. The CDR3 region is CASSLSGPQAFF. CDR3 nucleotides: TGTGCCAGCAGCTTAAGTGGGCCTCAGGCTTTCTTT.

DNA of the CDR3: TGCGCCAGCAGCTTGGAGGGTTCGCCACCCCTCCACTTT. As protein: CASSLEGSPPLHF. The chain has TRBV5-1 and TRBJ1-6; the D is unclear. The CDR3 is 13 amino acids. Germline V CDR1 and CDR2: SGHRS, YFSETQ. Trimming took off 0 bases at V and 11 bases at J, with 9 bases between the two ends.

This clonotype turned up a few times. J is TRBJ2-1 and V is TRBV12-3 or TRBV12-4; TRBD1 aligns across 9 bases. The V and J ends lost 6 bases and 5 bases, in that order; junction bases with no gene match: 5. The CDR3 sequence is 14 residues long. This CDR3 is CASRPGQGDNEQFF. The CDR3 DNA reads TGTGCCAGCAGGCCGGGACAGGGAGACAATGAGCAGTTCTTC.